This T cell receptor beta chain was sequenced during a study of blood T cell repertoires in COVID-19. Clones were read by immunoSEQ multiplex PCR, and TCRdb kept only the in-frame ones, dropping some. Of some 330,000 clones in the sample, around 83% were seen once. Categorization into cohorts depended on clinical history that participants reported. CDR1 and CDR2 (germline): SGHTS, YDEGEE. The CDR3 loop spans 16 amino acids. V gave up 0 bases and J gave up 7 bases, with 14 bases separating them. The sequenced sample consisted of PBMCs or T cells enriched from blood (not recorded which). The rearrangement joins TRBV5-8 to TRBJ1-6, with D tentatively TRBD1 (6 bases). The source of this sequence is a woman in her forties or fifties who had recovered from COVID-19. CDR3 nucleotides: TGTGCCAGCAGCTTGGCAAAGGGGACAAGAAATTCACCCCTCCACTTT. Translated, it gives CASSLAKGTRNSPLHF.